These 24 T cell receptor beta chains came from one sample sequenced in a study of blood T cell repertoires in COVID-19. Repertoires were generated with immunoSEQ multiplex PCR, while TCRdb's copy carries only in-frame clones and drops some. Of tens of thousands of clones in the sample, about 85% were seen once. The specimen sequenced was peripheral blood. Receptors were obtained from a man in his sixties with acute or convalescent COVID-19.

V usage is TRBV5-6 and J usage is TRBJ1-1; TRBD1 matches at 8 bases. The germline gives CDR1 SGHDT, CDR2 YYEEEE. The CDR3 is 13 residues long. V trimming: 0 bases; J trimming: 11 bases; junction bases outside the gene matches: 6. CDR3 protein: CASSLGTGYKAFF. Written as DNA, the CDR3 is TGTGCCAGCAGCTTGGGGACAGGGTATAAGGCTTTCTTT.

V usage is TRBV5-1 and J usage is TRBJ2-3; TRBD2 is a possible D gene (5 bases). The CDR3 extends over 13 amino acids. Germline CDR1 and CDR2: SGHRS and YFSETQ. The germline V and J ends were trimmed by 10 bases and 0 bases, with 12 bases remaining between them. The CDR3 region is CAPGGSSTDTQYF. CDR3 nucleotide sequence: TGCGCCCCAGGCGGGTCCAGCACAGATACGCAGTATTTT.

The chain recombines TRBV28 with TRBJ1-4; D unresolved. Germline CDR1 MDHEN, CDR2 SYDVKM. The CDR3 length is 12 residues. V gave up 7 bases and J gave up 11 bases, with 14 bases separating them. CDR3 loop: CASTGKVRKLFF. The CDR3, as DNA: TGTGCCAGCACCGGGAAGGTGCGGAAACTGTTTTTT.

The chain recombines TRBV6-1 with TRBJ1-5; D might be TRBD1 (6 bases). The CDR3 totals 15 residues. The germline gives CDR1 MNHNS, CDR2 SASEGT. V lost 5 bases and J 5 bases, leaving 16 bases between the germline ends. CDR3: CASSLNRARDQPQHF. The CDR3 region has the DNA TGTGCCAGCAGTTTGAACAGGGCCCGCGATCAGCCCCAGCATTTT.

The genes are TRBV3-1 (or the pseudogene TRBV3-2) and TRBJ2-4, with D maybe TRBD2 (5 bases). Germline CDR1 reads LGHDT; CDR2 reads YNNKEL (reference sequence). This CDR3 spans 13 amino acids. V lost 3 bases, J lost 9 bases, and 12 bases lay in between. Here the CDR3 reads CASSHSQRSIQYF. CDR3 sequence (DNA): TGTGCCAGCAGCCATAGTCAGCGGAGCATTCAGTACTTC.

The chain recombines TRBV5-6 with TRBJ1-5, with unresolved D. This CDR3 region has 16 residues. Germline values: CDR1 SGHDT, CDR2 YYEEEE. Trimming pared 4 bases from V and 0 bases from J, leaving 14 bases between. The CDR3 sequence is CASSLTVGDSNQPQHF. In nucleotides, the CDR3 is TGTGCCAGCAGCCTGACGGTCGGGGATAGCAATCAGCCCCAGCATTTT.

This chain joins TRBV10-2 and TRBJ2-7, with D possibly being TRBD1 (5 bases). Germline-derived CDR1 and CDR2 are WSHSY and SAAADI. The V end lost 8 bases, the J end lost 5 bases, and 13 bases lay between the germline ends. CDR3 length equals 12 residues. The CDR3 spells CASQVGQHEQYF. Written as DNA, the CDR3 is TGCGCCAGCCAGGTGGGGCAACACGAGCAGTACTTC.

This rearrangement joins TRBV24-1 to TRBJ2-1; no definite D call. Germline V gene lookup returns CDR1 KGHDR and CDR2 SFDVKD. V was pared by 4 bases and J by 9 bases, with 9 bases between. CDR3 length equals 12 residues. CDR3 amino acids: CATSDSKREQFF. The CDR3 DNA follows: TGTGCCACCAGTGACTCCAAGCGTGAGCAGTTCTTC.

The rearrangement links TRBV6-2 or TRBV6-3 to TRBJ2-5, with D unclear. Germline lookup yields CDR1 MNHEY and CDR2 SVGEGT. The CDR3 length is 14 residues. The V gene lost 2 bases and the J gene lost 3 bases, with 10 bases spanning the gap. CDR3 sequence (DNA): TGTGCCAGCAGTTACAATTCCCGGGAAGAGACCCAGTACTTC. Its translation is CASSYNSREETQYF.

The V and J genes are TRBV5-1 and TRBJ1-6; 8 nucleotides agree with TRBD1. The length of the CDR3 is 14 residues. V lost 3 bases to trimming and J lost 10 bases; unmatched junction nucleotides: 6. Germline lookup yields CDR1 SGHRS and CDR2 YFSETQ. CDR3 bases: TGCGCCAGCAGCTCGGGACAGGAGAGATCACCCCTCCACTTT. This codes for CASSSGQERSPLHF. Full variable domain (remainder filled in from reference TRBV5-1 and TRBJ1-6): KAGVTQTPRYLIKTRGQQVTLSCSPISGHRSVSWYQQTPGQGLQFLFEYFSETQRNKGNFPGRFSGRQFSNSRSEMNVSTLELGDSALYLCASSSGQERSPLHFGNGTRLTVT.

The V and J genes are TRBV30 and TRBJ1-6; no reliable D call. V lost 6 bases, J lost 10 bases, and 16 bases lay in between. The CDR3 runs to 13 residues. Germline-derived CDR1 and CDR2 are GTSNPN and SVGIG (reference sequence). CDR3 region: CACHRVLRSPLHF. The CDR3 nucleotides read TGTGCCTGCCACCGGGTCCTTCGCTCACCCCTCCACTTT.

The gene calls are TRBV6-5 and TRBJ1-5, with 9 positions matching TRBD1. V lost 6 bases and J lost 6; bases outside the gene matches: 9. Germline V gene sequence: CDR1 MNHEY, CDR2 SVGAGI. This CDR3 spans 15 amino acids. CDR3 sequence (DNA): TGTGCCAGCAGCTCTAAAGGACAGGGGTTTCAGCCCCAGCATTTT. It specifies CASSSKGQGFQPQHF.

The chain combines TRBV10-3 with TRBJ2-6; 9 bases are a match to TRBD2. Unmatched junction bases numbered 9, after V lost 6 bases and J lost 0 bases. Germline V lookup: CDR1 ENHRY, CDR2 SYGVKD. This CDR3 is 18 amino acids long. This CDR3 reads CAIRTTAGGPSGANVLTF. CDR3 nucleotides: TGTGCCATCAGGACGACGGCGGGAGGGCCCTCTGGGGCCAACGTCCTGACTTTC.

With respect to this clone: At one boundary the junction diverges from the germline segment, which might be a read error. The genes are TRBV7-7 and TRBJ2-7; D is possibly TRBD2 (6 bases). The CDR3 has 15 amino acids. Germline V gives CDR1 SSHAT, CDR2 FNYEAQ (reference sequence). The chain's CDR3 is CASSLGQPGAYEQYF. In DNA, the CDR3 is TGTGCTAGCAGCTTAGGCCAACCGGGAGCCTACGAGCAGTACTTC.

This clone is a singleton in its sample. The chain joins TRBV5-1 to TRBJ1-4, with D possibly matching TRBD1 (5 bases). Deletions cut 1 base from V and 11 bases from J, with 15 bases between. Germline V gene lookup returns CDR1 SGHRS and CDR2 YFSETQ. This CDR3 is 14 amino acids long. CDR3 bases: TGCGCCAGCAGCTTGAGGCAGGGCCAGAAGAAACTGTTTTTT. It specifies CASSLRQGQKKLFF.

The chain combines TRBV30 with TRBJ2-1; TRBD2 is a possible D gene (6 bases). V was trimmed by 6 bases and J by 2 bases, leaving 14 bases between them. Germline loops: CDR1 GTSNPN, CDR2 SVGIG (reference sequence). The CDR3 contains 14 residues. Written as DNA, the CDR3 is TGTGCCTGCACAGGAGGGACTGCCTACAATGAGCAGTTCTTC. Translation: CACTGGTAYNEQFF.

J is TRBJ1-1 and V is TRBV4-2; weak D call: TRBD1 (6 bases). Germline lookup yields CDR1 LGHNA and CDR2 YNFKEQ. Between the trimmed V and J ends, which lost 6 bases and 2 bases, there was a span of 13 bases. The CDR3 runs 14 residues. CDR3 loop: CASRPVGGNTEAFF. The CDR3 DNA sequence: TGTGCCAGCAGGCCGGTAGGGGGAAACACTGAAGCTTTCTTT.

The chain is built from TRBV3-1 (or the pseudogene TRBV3-2) and TRBJ1-6; no clear D. Trimming took off 1 base at V and 5 bases at J, with 6 bases between the two ends. Germline CDR1 reads LGHDT; CDR2 reads YNNKEL (reference sequence). The length of the CDR3 is 14 residues. The CDR3 DNA reads TGTGCCAGCAGCCAAGGGCAGGATAATTCACCCCTCCACTTT. Translated, it gives CASSQGQDNSPLHF.

The chain recombines TRBV7-9 with TRBJ2-1, with no clear D. The V and J ends lost 5 bases and 7 bases respectively, with 18 bases between them. This CDR3 spans 15 amino acids. The V gene's germline CDR1 is SEHNR and CDR2 FQNEAQ (reference sequence). CDR3 sequence reads: CASSDSRRLVNEQFF. CDR3 DNA sequence: TGTGCCAGCAGCGATTCCCGCAGGTTGGTGAATGAGCAGTTCTTC.

The V call is TRBV29-1, the J call TRBJ2-3; D perhaps matches TRBD2 (6 bases). Trimming removed 4 bases at V and 0 bases at J, with 14 bases between. The CDR3 length is 15 residues. From germline, CDR1 is SQVTM and CDR2 ANQGSEA. The CDR3 loop reads CSVGDSAWSTDTQYF. CDR3 in DNA: TGCAGCGTTGGGGACTCCGCCTGGAGCACAGATACGCAGTATTTT.

This clone has only one observation. The V call is TRBV7-2, the J call TRBJ1-2; possible D gene TRBD1, 5 bases. V lost 1 base and J 3 bases, leaving 12 bases between the germline ends. The CDR3 runs 15 residues. The germline V gene encodes CDR1 SGHTA and CDR2 FQGNSA. CDR3 nucleotides: TGTGCCAGCAGCTTAGACTCGGGAGGGGACTATGGCTACACCTTC. It is translated as CASSLDSGGDYGYTF.

The chain has TRBV5-1 and TRBJ1-4, with TRBD1 matching 7 bases. With V trimmed by 3 bases and J by 12 bases, 8 bases remained unmatched. The CDR3 sequence is 13 residues long. Germline lookup yields CDR1 SGHRS and CDR2 YFSETQ. The chain's CDR3 is CASSSGTANQLFF. CDR3 DNA sequence: TGCGCCAGCAGCTCCGGGACAGCAAACCAACTGTTTTTT.

Remarks on this clone: The sample contains more than one DNA sequence encoding this CDR3. The chain carries TRBV5-1 and TRBJ1-4; D is possibly TRBD1 (6 bases). Trimming took off 5 bases at V and 7 bases at J, with 18 bases between the two ends. This CDR3 is built from 15 residues. CDR1 is SGHRS and CDR2 is YFSETQ in the germline V gene. The CDR3 reads CASRNTGGGGEKLFF. The CDR3 coding sequence is TGCGCCAGCAGGAATACCGGGGGCGGGGGTGAAAAACTGTTTTTT.

This clone was counted only a few times. The same CDR3 can be traced to other DNA sequences in this sample. V and J are TRBV18 and TRBJ1-1; the D gene is possibly TRBD1 (5 bases). V was trimmed by 3 bases and J by 1 base, leaving 12 bases between them. The CDR3 contains 15 residues. Germline loops: CDR1 KGHSH, CDR2 LQKENI. Written as DNA, the CDR3 is TGTGCCAGCTCACCCACCCTGACAGAGAACACTGAAGCTTTCTTT. Translation: CASSPTLTENTEAFF. Based on the CDR3 plus reference TRBV18 and TRBJ1-1, the full variable domain is NAGVMQNPRHLVRRRGQEARLRCSPMKGHSHVYWYRQLPEEGLKFMVYLQKENIIDESGMPKERFSAEFPKEGPSILRIQQVVRGDSAAYFCASSPTLTENTEAFFGQGTRLTVV.